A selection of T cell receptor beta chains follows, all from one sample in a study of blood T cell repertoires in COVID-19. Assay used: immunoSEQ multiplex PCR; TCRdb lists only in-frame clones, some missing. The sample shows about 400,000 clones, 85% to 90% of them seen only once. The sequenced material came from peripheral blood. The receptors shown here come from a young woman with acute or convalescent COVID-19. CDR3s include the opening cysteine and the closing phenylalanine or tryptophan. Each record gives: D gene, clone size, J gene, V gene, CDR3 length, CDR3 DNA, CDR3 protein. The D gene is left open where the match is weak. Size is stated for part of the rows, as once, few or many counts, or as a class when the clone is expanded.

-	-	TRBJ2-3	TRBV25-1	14	TGTGCCAGCAGTGTAAGTGGGGGCGGTGGTACGCAGTATTTT	CASSVSGGGGTQYF
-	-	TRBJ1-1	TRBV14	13	TGTGCCAGCAGCGAGGGAACGAACACTGAAGCTTTCTTT	CASSEGTNTEAFF
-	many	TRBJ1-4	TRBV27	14	TGTGCCAGCAGTTTCCTGGGGCCTAATGAAAAACTGTTTTTT	CASSFLGPNEKLFF
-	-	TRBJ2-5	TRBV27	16	TGTGCCAGCAGTTTATACGGTAGCGGCCCCGTAACGACCCAGTACTTC	CASSLYGSGPVTTQYF
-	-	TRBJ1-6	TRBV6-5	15	TGTGCCAGCAGCATCAACAGGGATGCCAATTCACCCCTCCACTTT	CASSINRDANSPLHF
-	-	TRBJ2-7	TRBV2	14	TGTGCCGGGTACAGACAGGCCCCTACTGACGAGCAGTACTTC	CAGYRQAPTDEQYF
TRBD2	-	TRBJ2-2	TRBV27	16	TGTGCCAGCAGGGTTAGCGGGGGGGCGGACACCGGGGAGCTGTTTTTT	CASRVSGGADTGELFF
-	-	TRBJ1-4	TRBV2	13	TGTGCCAGCAGTGTAGCCGGGAGGGAAAAACTGTTTTTT	CASSVAGREKLFF
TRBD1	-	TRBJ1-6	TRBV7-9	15	TGTGCCAGCAGCTTGAGAGGACAGGAGAATTCACCCCTCCACTTT	CASSLRGQENSPLHF
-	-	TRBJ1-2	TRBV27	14	TGTGCCAGCAGTCCGGTACGAGATTTGCGAGGCTACACCTTC	CASSPVRDLRGYTF
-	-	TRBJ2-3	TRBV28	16	TGTGCCAGCAGTCCGTATTCGGGGGTTGGCACAGATACGCAGTATTTT	CASSPYSGVGTDTQYF
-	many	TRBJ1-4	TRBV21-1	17	TGTGCCAGCCGAGACAGGGCTGCCAGTCCGAGGAATGAAAAACTGTTTTTT	CASRDRAASPRNEKLFF
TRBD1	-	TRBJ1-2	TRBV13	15	TGTGCCAGCAGCTCCTCCGGGACAGGGTCCTATGGCTACACCTTC	CASSSSGTGSYGYTF
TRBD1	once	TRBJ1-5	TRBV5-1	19	TGCGCCAGCAGCAGACCAAAGCCGGGACAGGGAGAATTTAATCAGCCCCAGCATTTT	CASSRPKPGQGEFNQPQHF
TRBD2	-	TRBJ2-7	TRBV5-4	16	TGTGCCAGCAGCTTGGATCCGGGACTAGCAGATTACGAGCAGTACTTC	CASSLDPGLADYEQYF
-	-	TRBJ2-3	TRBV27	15	TGTGCCAGCAGCTCTGCTAATTCTAGCACAGATACGCAGTATTTT	CASSSANSSTDTQYF
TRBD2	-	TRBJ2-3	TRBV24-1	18	TGTGCCACCAGTGATCACTCGACTAGCGGGGGGACCCTAAGGACGCAGTATTTT	CATSDHSTSGGTLRTQYF
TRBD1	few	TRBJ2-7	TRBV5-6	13	TGTGCCAGCAGCTACGGGACAGGGTACGAGCAGTACTTC	CASSYGTGYEQYF
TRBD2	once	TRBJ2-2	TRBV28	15	TGTGCCAGCAGTTTTTCTAGCGGGGGGACCGGGGAGCTGTTTTTT	CASSFSSGGTGELFF
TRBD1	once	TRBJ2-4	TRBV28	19	TGTGCCAGCAGCCCTGAGGCGGGACAGGCTAAACTAGCCAAAAACATTCAGTACTTC	CASSPEAGQAKLAKNIQYF
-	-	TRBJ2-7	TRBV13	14	TGTGCCAGCAGACGCAGGGGCCTAGCCTACGAGCAGTACTTC	CASRRRGLAYEQYF
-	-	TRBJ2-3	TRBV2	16	TGTGCCAGCACTGGGGGGGCATCAGGGGTCCATGGTACGCAGTATTTT	CASTGGASGVHGTQYF